The T cell receptor (beta chain) under discussion was sequenced for a study of blood T cell repertoires in COVID-19. Cohort allocation depended upon clinical history that participants reported. Germline V gives CDR1 SGHAT, CDR2 FQNNGV. Trimming cost V 4 bases and J 7 bases; bases outside gene matches: 13. The CDR3 contains 17 residues. Sequenced by immunoSEQ multiplex PCR; TCRdb stores in-frame clones only, minus some. This table holds over 200,000 clones, under 90% found once. This sequence joins TRBV11-2 and TRBJ1-5; 10 bases agree with TRBD1. The sequence was obtained from a man aged 18-30 years who had recovered from COVID-19. Sequencing used PBMCs or T cells enriched from blood (not recorded which). Here the CDR3 reads CASSSTRQGAKGQPQHF. The CDR3 region has the DNA TGTGCCAGCAGCTCCACGAGACAGGGGGCAAAGGGACAGCCCCAGCATTTT.